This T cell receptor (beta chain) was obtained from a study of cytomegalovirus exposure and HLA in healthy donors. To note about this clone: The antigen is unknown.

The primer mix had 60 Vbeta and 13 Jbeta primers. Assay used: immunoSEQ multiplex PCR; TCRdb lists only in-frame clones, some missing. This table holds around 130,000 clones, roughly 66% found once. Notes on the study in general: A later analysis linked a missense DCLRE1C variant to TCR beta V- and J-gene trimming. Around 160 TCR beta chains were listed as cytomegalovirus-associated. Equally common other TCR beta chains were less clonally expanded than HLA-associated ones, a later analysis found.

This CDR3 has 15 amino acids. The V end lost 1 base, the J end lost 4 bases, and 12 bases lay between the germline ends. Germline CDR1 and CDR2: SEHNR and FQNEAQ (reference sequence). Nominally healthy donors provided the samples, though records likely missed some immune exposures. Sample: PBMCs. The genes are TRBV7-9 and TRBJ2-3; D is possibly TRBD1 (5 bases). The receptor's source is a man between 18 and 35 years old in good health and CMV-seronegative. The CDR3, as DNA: TGTGCCAGCAGCTTAGATGTCAGGGATGCAGATACGCAGTATTTT. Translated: CASSLDVRDADTQYF.